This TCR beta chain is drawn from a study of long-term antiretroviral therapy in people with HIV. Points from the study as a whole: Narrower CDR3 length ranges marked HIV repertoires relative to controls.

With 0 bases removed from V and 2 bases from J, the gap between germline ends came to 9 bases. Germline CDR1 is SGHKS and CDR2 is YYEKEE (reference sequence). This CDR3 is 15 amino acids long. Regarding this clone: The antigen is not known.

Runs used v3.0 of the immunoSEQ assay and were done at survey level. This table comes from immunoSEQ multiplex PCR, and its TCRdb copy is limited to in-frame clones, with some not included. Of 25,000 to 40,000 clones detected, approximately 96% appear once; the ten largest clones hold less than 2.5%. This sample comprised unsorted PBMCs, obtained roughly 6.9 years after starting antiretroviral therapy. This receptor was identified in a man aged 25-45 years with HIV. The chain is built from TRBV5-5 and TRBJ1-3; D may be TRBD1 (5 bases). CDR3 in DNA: TGTGCCAGCAGCTTGGAGTGGGGGGCTGGAAACACCATATATTTT. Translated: CASSLEWGAGNTIYF.